Presented here are 31 T cell receptor beta chains from one specimen sequenced in a study of blood T cell repertoires in COVID-19. Repertoires were generated with immunoSEQ multiplex PCR, while TCRdb's copy carries only in-frame clones and drops some. The sample carries under 250,000 clones, roughly four fifths recorded once. Sequencing was done on a sample of peripheral blood. These receptors all come from an elderly man with acute or convalescent COVID-19.

The rearrangement links TRBV5-1 to TRBJ2-3; maybe TRBD1 (6 bases). CDR1 is SGHRS and CDR2 is YFSETQ in the germline V gene. The CDR3 spans 14 residues. Trimming stripped 4 bases from V and 1 base from J, with 10 bases between. The CDR3 sequence: CASSQGHGTDTQYF. The CDR3, as DNA: TGCGCCAGCAGCCAGGGACACGGCACAGATACGCAGTATTTT.

This chain joins TRBV5-1 and TRBJ1-6; 10 bases map to TRBD1. The trim removed 1 base at V and 0 bases at J, leaving 7 bases unmatched. The CDR3 contains 19 residues. Germline CDR1 is SGHRS and CDR2 is YFSETQ. The CDR3 loop reads CASSLTTGGDSSYNSPLHF. The CDR3 DNA reads as TGCGCCAGCAGCTTGACGACAGGGGGCGACAGCTCCTATAATTCACCCCTCCACTTT.

The chain couples TRBV28 to TRBJ1-5; TRBD1 aligns across 7 bases. Germline V gives CDR1 MDHEN, CDR2 SYDVKM. The CDR3 length is 13 residues. Unmatched junction bases numbered 2, after V lost 7 bases and J lost 2 bases. The DNA of the CDR3 is TGTGCCAGCACCGGACAGGGCAATCAGCCCCAGCATTTT. Translated: CASTGQGNQPQHF.

This chain links TRBV4-1 with TRBJ1-5; D is ambiguous. The CDR3 is 14 amino acids. Germline assignment: CDR1 MGHRA and CDR2 YSYEKL. Trimming cost V 4 bases and J 0 bases, with 7 bases left between them. The CDR3 protein is CASSRSDSNQPQHF. Here the CDR3 DNA reads TGCGCCAGCAGCCGGAGTGATAGCAATCAGCCCCAGCATTTT.

The sample holds one count of this clone. The chain has TRBV2 and TRBJ1-2; 8 bases are shared with TRBD1. The CDR3 sequence is 13 residues long. The germline CDR1 and CDR2 sequences are SNHLY and FYNNEI. After removal of 2 bases from V and 5 bases from J, the junction contained 1 base not matched to a gene. DNA of the CDR3: TGTGCCAGCAGTGAACAGGGGGCGTATGGCTACACCTTC. Its translation: CASSEQGAYGYTF.

The V and J genes are TRBV28 and TRBJ1-4; TRBD1 aligns across 11 bases. This CDR3 comprises 15 residues. CDR1 is MDHEN and CDR2 is SYDVKM in the germline V gene. V gave up 5 bases and J gave up 5 bases; unmatched junction bases: 4. CDR3 loop: CASSRTGGFNEKLFF. The CDR3 region has the DNA TGTGCCAGCAGTAGGACAGGGGGCTTCAATGAAAAACTGTTTTTT.

The chain has TRBV18 and TRBJ1-4; D remains unclear. The V end was cut by 6 bases, the J end by 6 bases, with 20 bases between. The CDR3 totals 16 residues. Germline V gene data show CDR1 as KGHSH and CDR2 as LQKENI. The CDR3 loop reads CASSRRRASRDEKLFF. The CDR3 nucleotides are TGTGCCAGCTCTCGCCGGAGAGCCTCGAGGGATGAAAAACTGTTTTTT.

This chain uses TRBV3-1 (or the pseudogene TRBV3-2) with TRBJ2-5; tentative D call: TRBD1 (5 bases). CDR1 and CDR2 from the germline V gene are LGHDT and YNNKEL (reference sequence). Trimming took 4 bases from V and 5 from J, leaving 14 bases between them. The CDR3 spans 14 residues. The CDR3 DNA reads TGTGCCAGCAGCCTAAGTCAGGGTATCGAGACCCAGTACTTC. Translation: CASSLSQGIETQYF.

The gene calls are TRBV4-1 and TRBJ1-2, with 8 bases identical to TRBD1. After removal of 3 bases from V and 2 bases from J, the junction contained 8 bases not matched to a gene. CDR3 size: 16 residues. Looked up from germline, CDR1 is MGHRA and CDR2 is YSYEKL. The CDR3 loop is CASSQATGGTNYGYTF. The CDR3 DNA follows: TGCGCCAGCAGCCAGGCTACAGGGGGGACCAACTATGGCTACACCTTC.

CDR3 loop: CASSQTSVLGYEQYF. Here the CDR3 DNA reads TGTGCCAGCAGCCAAACCTCAGTACTAGGGTACGAGCAGTACTTC. The gene calls are TRBV2 and TRBJ2-7; D possibly corresponds to TRBD2 (5 bases). The V end was cut by 6 bases, the J end by 4 bases, with 19 bases between. The CDR3 has 15 residues. The germline gives CDR1 SNHLY, CDR2 FYNNEI.

J is TRBJ2-7 and V is TRBV3-1 (or the pseudogene TRBV3-2); no definite D call. The germline CDR1 and CDR2 sequences are LGHDT and YNNKEL (reference sequence). V dropped 7 bases and J dropped 1 base, with 5 bases sitting between them. CDR3 size: 11 residues. This chain's CDR3 is CASTSSYEQYF. The CDR3 DNA reads TGTGCCAGCACCTCTTCCTACGAGCAGTACTTC.

CDR3 in amino acids: CASSPFTGELFF. Here the CDR3 DNA reads TGTGCCAGCAGTCCCTTCACCGGGGAGCTGTTTTTT. This sequence joins TRBV6-2 or TRBV6-3 and TRBJ2-2; no definite D call. The V gene's germline CDR1 is MNHEY and CDR2 SVGEGT. The V and J ends lost 5 bases and 4 bases respectively, with 5 bases between them. The CDR3 spans 12 residues.

The gene calls are TRBV18 and TRBJ2-6; D is undetermined. The V end was cut by 6 bases, the J end by 0 bases, with 18 bases between. The CDR3 has 18 amino acids. Germline CDR1 and CDR2: KGHSH and LQKENI. The CDR3 DNA sequence: TGTGCCAGCTCGCAGTCCAGGCCGCAGATCTCTGGGGCCAACGTCCTGACTTTC. This translates into CASSQSRPQISGANVLTF. The complete variable domain, with remaining parts taken from reference TRBV18 and TRBJ2-6, reads NAGVMQNPRHLVRRRGQEARLRCSPMKGHSHVYWYRQLPEEGLKFMVYLQKENIIDESGMPKERFSAEFPKEGPSILRIQQVVRGDSAAYFCASSQSRPQISGANVLTFGAGSRLTVL.

This sequence joins TRBV20-1 and TRBJ1-5; 8 nucleotides agree with TRBD1. The CDR3 consists of 15 residues. With 3 bases clipped from V and 6 bases from J, the junction kept 10 bases outside the gene matches. The germline gives CDR1 DFQATT, CDR2 SNEGSKA (reference sequence). CDR3 loop: CSASISAGGSQPQHF. CDR3 DNA: TGCAGTGCTAGTATCAGCGCAGGGGGCAGTCAGCCCCAGCATTTT.

V is TRBV5-1 and J is TRBJ1-2; D uncertain. V lost 0 bases, J lost 5 bases, and 11 bases lay in between. This CDR3 contains 14 residues. In germline, CDR1 is SGHRS, CDR2 YFSETQ. CDR3 sequence (DNA): TGCGCCAGCAGCTTGGAGGGAGGTCTGTATGGCTACACCTTC. Encoded protein: CASSLEGGLYGYTF.

This chain connects TRBV19 to TRBJ1-1; D uncertain. V dropped 5 bases and J dropped 0 bases, with 19 bases sitting between them. Per germline, CDR1 LNHDA and CDR2 SQIVND (reference sequence). This CDR3 is 17 amino acids long. CDR3 protein: CASSPTRTPYLNTEAFF. CDR3 nucleotides: TGTGCCAGTAGTCCCACCAGGACTCCCTATTTGAACACTGAAGCTTTCTTT. Together with reference TRBV19 and TRBJ1-1, the CDR3 gives the full variable domain: DGGITQSPKYLFRKEGQNVTLSCEQNLNHDAMYWYRQDPGQGLRLIYYSQIVNDFQKGDIAEGYSVSREKKESFPLTVTSAQKNPTAFYLCASSPTRTPYLNTEAFFGQGTRLTVV.

This clone turned up a few times. The rearrangement joins TRBV5-1 to TRBJ2-3, with 7 bases identical to TRBD1. V trimming: 4 bases; J trimming: 4 bases; junction bases outside the gene matches: 6. Germline V gives CDR1 SGHRS, CDR2 YFSETQ. The CDR3 loop spans 14 amino acids. CDR3 coding DNA: TGCGCCAGCAGCCCAAGGGGGCCCCCAGATACGCAGTATTTT. The encoded protein is CASSPRGPPDTQYF.

The chain's CDR3 is CASSRDGGNQPQHF. The CDR3 coding sequence is TGCGCCAGCAGTCGAGACGGGGGCAATCAGCCCCAGCATTTT. V is TRBV5-1 and J is TRBJ1-5; no clear D gene. The V gene's germline CDR1 is SGHRS and CDR2 YFSETQ. The CDR3 loop spans 14 amino acids. The germline V and J ends were trimmed by 5 bases and 2 bases, with 11 bases remaining between them.

The gene calls are TRBV18 and TRBJ1-6, with 8 bases aligning to TRBD1. V lost 4 bases and J lost 4; bases outside the gene matches: 6. CDR1 is KGHSH and CDR2 is LQKENI in the germline V gene. The CDR3 consists of 16 residues. The CDR3 here is CASSQDRDDYNSPLHF. Here the CDR3 DNA reads TGTGCCAGCTCACAGGACAGGGACGATTATAATTCACCCCTCCACTTT.

This sequence joins TRBV6-1 and TRBJ1-6; D is undetermined. The CDR3 length is 13 residues. Per the germline V gene, CDR1 is MNHNS and CDR2 is SASEGT. V was pared by 2 bases and J by 4 bases, with 3 bases between. CDR3 in amino acids: CASSEPYNSPLHF. The CDR3 nucleotides are TGTGCCAGCAGTGAACCGTATAATTCACCCCTCCACTTT.

The chain couples TRBV6-5 to TRBJ2-7; D is undetermined. This CDR3 comprises 12 residues. V was trimmed by 6 bases and J by 2 bases, leaving 8 bases between them. The germline V gene encodes CDR1 MNHEY and CDR2 SVGAGI. The CDR3 nucleotides are TGTGCCAGCAGGAGAGTGGCCTACGAGCAGTACTTC. Translation: CASRRVAYEQYF.

This clone was seen only a few times. This chain connects TRBV6-5 to TRBJ2-7; no clear D gene. The CDR3 length is 13 residues. V lost 5 bases to trimming and J lost 0 bases, with 8 bases between them. CDR1 is MNHEY and CDR2 is SVGAGI in the germline V gene. The CDR3 spells CASSQQSSYEQYF. For the CDR3, the DNA is TGTGCCAGCAGTCAACAGAGCTCCTACGAGCAGTACTTC.

The chain couples TRBV12-3 or TRBV12-4 to TRBJ1-5; no clear D. Trimming removed 4 bases from V and 3 bases from J, with 7 bases in between. This CDR3 has 13 amino acids. The CDR3 protein is CASSSGHNQPQHF. In DNA form, the CDR3 reads TGTGCCAGCAGTTCGGGTCACAATCAGCCCCAGCATTTT.

The chain couples TRBV5-4 to TRBJ2-7; 9 bases line up with TRBD1. Germline CDR1 SGHNT, CDR2 YYREEE (reference sequence). The junction had 5 bases not matched to a gene; V was cut back by 4 bases and J by 3 bases. The CDR3 has 14 amino acids. CDR3 protein: CASSPGTGLYEQYF. CDR3 in DNA: TGTGCCAGCAGCCCCGGGACAGGGCTCTACGAGCAGTACTTC.

Worth noting for this clone: The sample has other DNA sequences that encode this CDR3 too. CDR3 loop: CASRRDSRSNYGYTF. As DNA, the CDR3 is TGTGCCAGCAGACGGGACAGCCGTTCTAACTATGGCTACACCTTC. The chain joins TRBV6-5 to TRBJ1-2; 7 nucleotides align to TRBD1. Germline loops: CDR1 MNHEY, CDR2 SVGAGI. J gave up 0 bases and V 6 bases, and 7 bases lay outside the gene matches. The CDR3 totals 15 residues.

CDR3 sequence: CASSPPGQGNKAGELFF. The CDR3 DNA reads as TGTGCCAGCAGCCCTCCGGGACAGGGGAATAAGGCCGGGGAGCTGTTTTTT. This chain joins TRBV5-4 and TRBJ2-2; 10 bases match TRBD1. The CDR3 has 17 residues. Germline trimming cut 4 bases from V and 6 bases from J; bases unmatched to any gene: 12. From germline, CDR1 is SGHNT and CDR2 YYREEE (reference sequence).

The CDR3 DNA reads as TGTGCCAGCAGCCAAAGAGAACCAGGGTACCAGGGGGCTTTCTTT. Translated, it gives CASSQREPGYQGAFF. V is TRBV3-1 (or the pseudogene TRBV3-2) and J is TRBJ1-1, with D tentatively TRBD1 (6 bases). V was cut by 2 bases and J by 11 bases, with 21 bases left in between. The V gene's germline CDR1 is LGHDT and CDR2 YNNKEL (reference sequence). The CDR3 is 15 amino acids.

This clone was counted only a few times. The chain uses TRBV5-4 and TRBJ1-5, with D uncertain. Trimming took 1 base from V and 3 from J, leaving 8 bases between them. This CDR3 spans 14 amino acids. Per the germline V gene, CDR1 is SGHNT and CDR2 is YYREEE (reference sequence). CDR3 nucleotide sequence: TGTGCCAGCAGCTTGAAAGGACTCAATCAGCCCCAGCATTTT. It translates to CASSLKGLNQPQHF. Combining the CDR3 with reference TRBV5-4 and TRBJ1-5 gives the whole variable domain ETGVTQSPTHLIKTRGQQVTLRCSSQSGHNTVSWYQQALGQGPQFIFQYYREEENGRGNFPPRFSGLQFPNYSSELNVNALELDDSALYLCASSLKGLNQPQHFGDGTRLSIL.

The chain has TRBV7-2 and TRBJ2-7; maybe TRBD2 (6 bases). With 2 bases removed from V and 4 bases from J, the gap between germline ends came to 15 bases. This CDR3 contains 15 residues. The germline CDR1 and CDR2 sequences are SGHTA and FQGNSA. CDR3 protein: CASSLPTLGRYEQYF. DNA for the CDR3: TGTGCCAGCAGCTTACCCACCCTGGGGAGGTACGAGCAGTACTTC. Full variable domain (remainder filled in from reference TRBV7-2 and TRBJ2-7): GAGVSQSPSNKVTEKGKDVELRCDPISGHTALYWYRQSLGQGLEFLIYFQGNSAPDKSGLPSDRFSAERTGGSVSTLTIQRTQQEDSAVYLCASSLPTLGRYEQYFGPGTRLTVT.

The rearrangement joins TRBV7-3 to TRBJ2-1, with D maybe TRBD1 (6 bases). With 2 bases removed from V and 3 bases from J, the gap between germline ends came to 8 bases. The CDR3 spans 14 residues. Germline CDR1 SGHTA, CDR2 FQGTGA. The CDR3 reads CASSLGTIYNEQFF. The CDR3 bases are TGTGCCAGCAGCTTAGGGACAATCTACAATGAGCAGTTCTTC.

Notes on this clone: Compared with germline, one end of the junction differs, possibly owing to a read error. V gene TRBV28 combines with J gene TRBJ1-1; D unclear. CDR1 and CDR2 from the germline V gene are MDHEN and SYDVKM. The CDR3 is 12 residues long. The CDR3 DNA reads as TGTGCCAGCAGTTTAGAAATGACTGTAGCTTTCTTT. As protein: CASSLEMTVAFF.